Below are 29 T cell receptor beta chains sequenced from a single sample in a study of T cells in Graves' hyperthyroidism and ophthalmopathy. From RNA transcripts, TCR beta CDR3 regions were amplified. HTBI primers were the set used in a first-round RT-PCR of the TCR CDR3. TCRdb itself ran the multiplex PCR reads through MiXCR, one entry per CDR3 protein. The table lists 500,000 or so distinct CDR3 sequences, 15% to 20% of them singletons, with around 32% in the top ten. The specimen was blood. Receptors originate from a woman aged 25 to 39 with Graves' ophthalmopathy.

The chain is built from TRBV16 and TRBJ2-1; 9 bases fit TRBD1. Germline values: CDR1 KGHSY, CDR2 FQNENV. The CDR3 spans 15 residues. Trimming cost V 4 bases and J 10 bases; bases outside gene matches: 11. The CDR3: CASSPASGQGSEQFF. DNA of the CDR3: TGTGCCAGCAGCCCCGCCAGCGGACAGGGGAGCGAGCAGTTCTTC.

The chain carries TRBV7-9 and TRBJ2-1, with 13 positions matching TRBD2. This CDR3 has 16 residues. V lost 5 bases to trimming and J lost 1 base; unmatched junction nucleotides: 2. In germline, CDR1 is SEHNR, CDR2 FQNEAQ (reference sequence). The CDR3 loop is CASSQLAGGSYNEQFF. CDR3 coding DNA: TGTGCCAGCAGCCAACTAGCGGGAGGGTCCTACAATGAGCAGTTCTTC.

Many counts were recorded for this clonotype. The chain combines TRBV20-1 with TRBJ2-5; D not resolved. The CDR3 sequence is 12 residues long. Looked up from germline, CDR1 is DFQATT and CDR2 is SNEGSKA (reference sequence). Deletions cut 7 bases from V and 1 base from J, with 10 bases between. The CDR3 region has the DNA TGCAGTGGGCAGAGCAGCCAAGAGACCCAGTACTTC. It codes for CSGQSSQETQYF.

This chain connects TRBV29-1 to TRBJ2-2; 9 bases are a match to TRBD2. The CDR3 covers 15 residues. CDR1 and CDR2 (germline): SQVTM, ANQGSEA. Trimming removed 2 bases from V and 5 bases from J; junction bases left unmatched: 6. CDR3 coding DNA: TGCAGCGTTGAACTTGTAGCGGGAGAAACCGGGGAGCTGTTTTTT. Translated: CSVELVAGETGELFF.

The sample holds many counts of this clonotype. DNA of the CDR3: TGTGCCACCGTAGCGGGCCTTAGCACAGATACGCAGTATTTT. This translates into CATVAGLSTDTQYF. This chain connects TRBV2 to TRBJ2-3, with 7 bases matching TRBD2. J gave up 0 bases and V 10 bases, and 7 bases lay outside the gene matches. CDR1 is SNHLY, CDR2 FYNNEI, per germline. The CDR3 is 14 amino acids.

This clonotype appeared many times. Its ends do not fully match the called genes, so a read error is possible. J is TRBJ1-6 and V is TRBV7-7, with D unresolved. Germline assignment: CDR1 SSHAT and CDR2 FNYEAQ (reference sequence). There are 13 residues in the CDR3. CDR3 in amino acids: CASSLEGSAPLHF. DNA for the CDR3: TGTGCTAGCAGCTTAGAGGGATCTGCACCCCTCCACTTT.

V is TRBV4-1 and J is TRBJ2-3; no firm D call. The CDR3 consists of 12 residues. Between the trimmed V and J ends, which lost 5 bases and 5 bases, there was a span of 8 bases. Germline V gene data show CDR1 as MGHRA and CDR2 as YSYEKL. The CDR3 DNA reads TGCGCCAGCAGCAATACGGGAGATACGCAGTATTTT. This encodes CASSNTGDTQYF.

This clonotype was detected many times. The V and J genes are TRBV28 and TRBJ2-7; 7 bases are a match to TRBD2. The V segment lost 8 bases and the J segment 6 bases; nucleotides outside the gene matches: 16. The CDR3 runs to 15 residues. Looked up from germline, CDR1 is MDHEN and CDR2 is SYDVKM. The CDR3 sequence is CASPPAAGATGEQYF. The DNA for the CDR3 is TGTGCCAGCCCCCCGGCGGCGGGAGCCACGGGCGAGCAGTACTTC.

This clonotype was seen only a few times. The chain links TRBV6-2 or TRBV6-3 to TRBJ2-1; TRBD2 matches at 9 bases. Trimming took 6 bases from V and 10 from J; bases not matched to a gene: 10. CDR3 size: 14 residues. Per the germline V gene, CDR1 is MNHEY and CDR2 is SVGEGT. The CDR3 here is CASRGPAGGGEQFF. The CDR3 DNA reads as TGTGCCAGCAGGGGTCCAGCGGGAGGTGGCGAGCAGTTCTTC.

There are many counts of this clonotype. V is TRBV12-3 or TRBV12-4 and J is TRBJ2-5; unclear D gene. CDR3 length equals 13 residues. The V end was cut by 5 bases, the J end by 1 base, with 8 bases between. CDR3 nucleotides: TGTGCCAGCAGTCGGGTGTCCCAAGAGACCCAGTACTTC. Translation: CASSRVSQETQYF.

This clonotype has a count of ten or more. The CDR3 spells CASSVDGSYEQYF. Written as DNA, the CDR3 is TGTGCCAGCAGTGTCGACGGCTCCTACGAGCAGTACTTC. The genes are TRBV2 and TRBJ2-7, with no clear D. CDR3 length equals 13 residues. Germline V gives CDR1 SNHLY, CDR2 FYNNEI. Between the trimmed V and J ends, which lost 4 bases and 0 bases, there was a span of 7 bases. The full variable domain, completed using reference TRBV2 and TRBJ2-7, is EPEVTQTPSHQVTQMGQEVILRCVPISNHLYFYWYRQILGQKVEFLVSFYNNEISEKSEIFDDQFSVERPDGSNFTLKIRSTKLEDSAMYFCASSVDGSYEQYFGPGTRLTVT.

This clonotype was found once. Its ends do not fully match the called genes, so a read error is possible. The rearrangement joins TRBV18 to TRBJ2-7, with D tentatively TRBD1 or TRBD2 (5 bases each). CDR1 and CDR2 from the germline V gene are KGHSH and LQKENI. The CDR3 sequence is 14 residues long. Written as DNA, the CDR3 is TGTGTCAGCTCACCCGCAGGGAGAAACTACGAGCAGTACTTC. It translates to CVSSPAGRNYEQYF.

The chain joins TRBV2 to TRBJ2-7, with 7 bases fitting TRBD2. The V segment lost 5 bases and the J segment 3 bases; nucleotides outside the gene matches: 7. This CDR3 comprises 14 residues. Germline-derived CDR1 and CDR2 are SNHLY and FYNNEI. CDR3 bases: TGTGCCAGCAGTTCCCTGGGCGGGGGCTACGAGCAGTACTTC. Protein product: CASSSLGGGYEQYF.

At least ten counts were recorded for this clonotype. The CDR3 DNA sequence: TGTGCCAGTAGCCCGGAGAGCGCGTTCGGCGAGCAGTACTTC. Protein: CASSPESAFGEQYF. The chain couples TRBV19 to TRBJ2-7; unclear D gene. The V gene's germline CDR1 is LNHDA and CDR2 SQIVND (reference sequence). CDR3 size: 14 residues. V was shortened by 6 bases and J by 6 bases, with 18 bases between the two germline ends. Full variable domain (rest looked up from reference TRBV19 and TRBJ2-7): DGGITQSPKYLFRKEGQNVTLSCEQNLNHDAMYWYRQDPGQGLRLIYYSQIVNDFQKGDIAEGYSVSREKKESFPLTVTSAQKNPTAFYLCASSPESAFGEQYFGPGTRLTVT.

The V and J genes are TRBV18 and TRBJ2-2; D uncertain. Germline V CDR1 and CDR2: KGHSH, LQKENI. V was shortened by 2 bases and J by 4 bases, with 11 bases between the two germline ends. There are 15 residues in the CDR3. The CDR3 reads CASSPGHTTTGELFF. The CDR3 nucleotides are TGTGCCAGCTCACCAGGTCACACAACCACCGGGGAGCTGTTTTTT.

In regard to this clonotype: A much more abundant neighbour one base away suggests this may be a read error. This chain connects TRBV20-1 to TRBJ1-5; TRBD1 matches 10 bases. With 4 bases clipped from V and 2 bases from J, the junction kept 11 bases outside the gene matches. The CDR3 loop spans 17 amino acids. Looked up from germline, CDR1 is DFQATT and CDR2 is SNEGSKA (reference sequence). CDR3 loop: CSANVGQGPKGNQPQHF. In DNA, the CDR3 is TGCAGTGCTAATGTGGGACAGGGGCCCAAGGGCAATCAGCCCCAGCATTTT.

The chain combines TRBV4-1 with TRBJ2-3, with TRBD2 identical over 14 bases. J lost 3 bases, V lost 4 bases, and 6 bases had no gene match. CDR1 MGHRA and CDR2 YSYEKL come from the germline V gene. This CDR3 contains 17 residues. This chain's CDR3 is CASSRGLAGVLTDTQYF. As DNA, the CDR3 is TGCGCCAGCAGCCGGGGACTAGCGGGAGTTTTAACAGATACGCAGTATTTT.

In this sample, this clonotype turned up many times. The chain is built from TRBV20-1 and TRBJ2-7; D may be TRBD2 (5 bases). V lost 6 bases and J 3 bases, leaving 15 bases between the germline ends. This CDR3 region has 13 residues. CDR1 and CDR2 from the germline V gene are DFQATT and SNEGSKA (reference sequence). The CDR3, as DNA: TGCAGTGCGCGCAGCGGCGGCGACTACGAGCAGTACTTC. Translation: CSARSGGDYEQYF.

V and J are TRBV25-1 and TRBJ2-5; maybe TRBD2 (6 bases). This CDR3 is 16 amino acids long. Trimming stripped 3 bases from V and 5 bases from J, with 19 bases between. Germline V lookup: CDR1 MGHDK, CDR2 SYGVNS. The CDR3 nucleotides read TGTGCCAGCAGTGATGGAGGGATGAGCGGTGGGGAGACCCAGTACTTC. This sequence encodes CASSDGGMSGGETQYF.

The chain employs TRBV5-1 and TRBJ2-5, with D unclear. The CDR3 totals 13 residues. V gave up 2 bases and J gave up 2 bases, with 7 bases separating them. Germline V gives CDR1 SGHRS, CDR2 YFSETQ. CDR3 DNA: TGCGCCAGCAGCTTTACGCAGCAAGAGACCCAGTACTTC. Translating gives CASSFTQQETQYF.

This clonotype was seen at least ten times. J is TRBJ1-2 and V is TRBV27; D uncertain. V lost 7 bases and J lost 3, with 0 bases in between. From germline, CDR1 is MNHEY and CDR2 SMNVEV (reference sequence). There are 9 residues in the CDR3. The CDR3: CASNYGYTF. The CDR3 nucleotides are TGTGCCAGCAACTATGGCTACACCTTC.

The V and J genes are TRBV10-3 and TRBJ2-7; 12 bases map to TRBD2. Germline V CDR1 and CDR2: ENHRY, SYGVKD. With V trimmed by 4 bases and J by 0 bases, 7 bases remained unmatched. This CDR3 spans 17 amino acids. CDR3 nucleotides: TGTGCCATCAGTGGGGGACTAGCGGGCCAAAGCTCCTACGAGCAGTACTTC. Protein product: CAISGGLAGQSSYEQYF.

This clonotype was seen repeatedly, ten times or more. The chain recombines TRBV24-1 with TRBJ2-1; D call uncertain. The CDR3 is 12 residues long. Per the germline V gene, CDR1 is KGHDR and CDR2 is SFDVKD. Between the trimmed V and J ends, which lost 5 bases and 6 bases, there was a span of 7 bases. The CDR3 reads CATSGPGNEQFF. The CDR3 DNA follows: TGTGCCACCAGTGGCCCAGGCAATGAGCAGTTCTTC.

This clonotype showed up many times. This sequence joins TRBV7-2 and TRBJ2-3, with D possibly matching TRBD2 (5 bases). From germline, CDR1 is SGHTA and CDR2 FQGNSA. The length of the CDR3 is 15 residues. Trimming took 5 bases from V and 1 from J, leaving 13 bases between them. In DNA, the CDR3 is TGTGCCAGCAGCCTCCCCATGGGAGGCACAGATACGCAGTATTTT. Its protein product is CASSLPMGGTDTQYF.

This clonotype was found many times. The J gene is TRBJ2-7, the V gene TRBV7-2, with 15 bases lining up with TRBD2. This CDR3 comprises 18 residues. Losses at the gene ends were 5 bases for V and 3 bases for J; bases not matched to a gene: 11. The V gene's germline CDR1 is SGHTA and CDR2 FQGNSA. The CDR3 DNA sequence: TGTGCCAGCAGCCATGATGGACTAGCGGGAGGGGTGGGCTACGAGCAGTACTTC. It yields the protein CASSHDGLAGGVGYEQYF.

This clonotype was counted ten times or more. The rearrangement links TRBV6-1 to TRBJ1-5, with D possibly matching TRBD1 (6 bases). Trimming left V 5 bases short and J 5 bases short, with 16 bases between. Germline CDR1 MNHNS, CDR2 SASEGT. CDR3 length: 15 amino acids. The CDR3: CASSRATGIYQPQHF. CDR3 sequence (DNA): TGTGCCAGCAGTCGCGCCACAGGGATTTATCAGCCCCAGCATTTT.

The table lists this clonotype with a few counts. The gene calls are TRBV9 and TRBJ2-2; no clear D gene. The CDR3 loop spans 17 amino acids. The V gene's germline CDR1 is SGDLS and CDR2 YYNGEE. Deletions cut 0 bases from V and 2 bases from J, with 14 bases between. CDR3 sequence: CASSVERWGPNTGELFF. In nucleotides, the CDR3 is TGTGCCAGCAGCGTAGAAAGATGGGGTCCTAACACCGGGGAGCTGTTTTTT.

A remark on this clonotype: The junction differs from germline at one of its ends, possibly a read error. CDR3 bases: TGCGCCAGCAGCCTGGGACTAGCGGGAGCGAATGAGCGGTTCTTC. Translation gives CASSLGLAGANERFF. The chain is built from TRBV5-1 and TRBJ2-1, with TRBD2 matching 14 bases. Per the germline V gene, CDR1 is SGHRS and CDR2 is YFSETQ. This CDR3 has 15 amino acids.

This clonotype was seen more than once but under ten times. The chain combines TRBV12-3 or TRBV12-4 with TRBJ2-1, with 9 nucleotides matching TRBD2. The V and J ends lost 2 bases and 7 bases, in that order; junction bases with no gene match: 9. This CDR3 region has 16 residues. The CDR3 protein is CASSLCGSGSLNEQFF. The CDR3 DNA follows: TGTGCCAGCAGTTTATGTGGTAGCGGGAGTCTTAATGAGCAGTTCTTC.